These T cell receptor beta chains were read from a single sample in a study of blood T cell repertoires in COVID-19. The method was immunoSEQ multiplex PCR; TCRdb's version includes in-frame clones alone and lacks a portion of them. The top ten clones hold under 5% of a sample with about 120,000 clones, around 85% of them seen once. Sequences were obtained from peripheral blood. The origin of the receptors is a man aged 60-69 years with acute or convalescent COVID-19. The CDR3 runs from the conserved cysteine through the conserved F or W. The D gene is left open where the match is weak. Some rows have no size entry. The others give once, few or many, or a class for an expanded clone.

>TRBJ2-1|TRBV19|TRBD1|NA
CASSASIRGHEQFF
TGTGCCAGTAGTGCATCCATCAGGGGGCATGAGCAGTTCTTC
>TRBJ1-3|TRBV7-3|NA|NA
CASSKPTGSGNTIYF
TGTGCCAGCAGCAAACCGACAGGCTCTGGAAACACCATATATTTT
>TRBJ2-3|TRBV9|TRBD2|NA
CASSLGTSGRSSDTQYF
TGTGCCAGCAGCCTTGGGACTAGCGGGAGGTCTTCAGATACGCAGTATTTT
>TRBJ2-2|TRBV18|TRBD1|once
CASSPRQGSPNTGELFF
TGTGCCAGCTCACCAAGACAGGGAAGTCCGAACACCGGGGAGCTGTTTTTT
>TRBJ2-7|TRBV4-2|TRBD2|NA
CASSHPQGSGGRYEQYF
TGTGCCAGCAGCCACCCCCAGGGTAGCGGGGGACGCTACGAGCAGTACTTC
>TRBJ2-7|TRBV3-1/TRBV3-2|TRBD2|NA
CASSLGTSGGKGEQYF
TGTGCCAGCAGCCTTGGGACTAGCGGGGGGAAGGGGGAGCAGTACTTC
>TRBJ2-1|TRBV9|TRBD2|NA
CASSVEGGYRSEQFF
TGTGCCAGCAGCGTAGAGGGAGGGTATCGAAGTGAGCAGTTCTTC
>TRBJ2-7|TRBV3-1/TRBV3-2|NA|NA
CASSPTSLAAEQYF
TGTGCCAGCAGCCCCACATCCCTAGCAGCCGAGCAGTACTTC
>TRBJ1-2|TRBV5-1|NA|few
CASSLDDQRLHGYTF
TGCGCCAGCAGCTTAGATGACCAGAGGTTGCATGGCTACACCTTC
>TRBJ1-1|TRBV29-1|TRBD1|NA
CSAAGGRGTEAFF
TGCAGCGCCGCAGGGGGCCGAGGCACTGAAGCTTTCTTT
>TRBJ2-1|TRBV5-4|NA|NA
CASSLPSRNEQFF
TGTGCCAGCAGCTTGCCTTCTCGTAATGAGCAGTTCTTC
>TRBJ2-1|TRBV6-6|TRBD1|NA
CASSYFKRGRSGEQFF
TGTGCCAGCAGTTACTTTAAAAGGGGGCGCTCGGGTGAGCAGTTCTTC
>TRBJ1-2|TRBV19|TRBD1|NA
CASFDWTGRRGNYGYTF
TGTGCCAGTTTTGATTGGACAGGGAGGAGAGGAAACTATGGCTACACCTTC
>TRBJ2-5|TRBV5-1|TRBD2|NA
CASSGRGGSLETQYF
TGCGCCAGCAGCGGGCGGGGCGGGAGCTTGGAGACCCAGTACTTC
>TRBJ2-2|TRBV24-1|TRBD1|NA
CATSDLGQGDTGELFF
TGTGCCACCAGTGATTTGGGACAGGGGGACACCGGGGAGCTGTTTTTT
>TRBJ2-3|TRBV23-1|TRBD2|NA
CASSQIALAGGTDTQYF
TGCGCCAGCAGTCAAATCGCACTAGCGGGGGGCACAGATACGCAGTATTTT
>TRBJ1-4|TRBV15|NA|NA
CATSRENRATNEKLFF
TGTGCCACCAGCAGAGAAAACAGGGCTACTAATGAAAAACTGTTTTTT
>TRBJ1-6|TRBV7-9|TRBD1|NA
CASSFLGQGNSPLHF
TGTGCCAGCAGCTTCCTGGGACAGGGGAATTCACCCCTCCACTTT
>TRBJ1-4|TRBV28|NA|NA
CASSLEGATNEKLFF
TGTGCCAGCAGCCTCGAGGGAGCAACTAATGAAAAACTGTTTTTT
>TRBJ2-2|TRBV2|NA|NA
CASRSGTPNTGELFF
TGTGCCAGCAGGTCCGGGACACCGAACACCGGGGAGCTGTTTTTT
>TRBJ2-6|TRBV4-3|NA|NA
CASSQDLSGANVLTF
TGCGCCAGCAGCCAAGATCTGAGTGGGGCCAACGTCCTGACTTTC
>TRBJ2-3|TRBV7-3|NA|NA
CASRAGQLTDTQYF
TGTGCCAGCAGGGCAGGACAGCTCACAGATACGCAGTATTTT
>TRBJ2-5|TRBV6-2/TRBV6-3|NA|NA
CASSYGGRGQETQYF
TGTGCCAGCAGTTACGGAGGCCGAGGACAAGAGACCCAGTACTTC
>TRBJ2-1|TRBV29-1|NA|NA
CSAPGGYNEQFF
TGCAGCGCACCCGGGGGCTACAATGAGCAGTTCTTC
>TRBJ2-2|TRBV9|TRBD2|many
CASSTPAGGTGELFF
TGTGCCAGCAGCACTCCAGCGGGAGGGACCGGGGAGCTGTTTTTT
>TRBJ1-4|TRBV7-9|NA|NA
CASSPSTPAGAEKLFF
TGTGCCAGCAGCCCAAGTACCCCGGCGGGAGCTGAAAAACTGTTTTTT
>TRBJ2-7|TRBV3-1/TRBV3-2|NA|NA
CASSQVENRAEQYF
TGTGCCAGCAGCCAAGTGGAGAACAGGGCCGAGCAGTACTTC
>TRBJ1-4|TRBV5-4|NA|NA
CASSLPGRDEKLFF
TGTGCCAGCAGCCTCCCAGGCAGGGATGAAAAACTGTTTTTT
>TRBJ1-1|TRBV3-1/TRBV3-2|TRBD1|NA
CASSQFDRDTEAFF
TGTGCCAGCAGCCAATTCGACAGGGACACTGAAGCTTTCTTT
>TRBJ1-1|TRBV11-2|NA|NA
CASSWVRGLGNTEAFF
TGTGCCAGCAGCTGGGTGAGAGGGCTCGGGAACACTGAAGCTTTCTTT
>TRBJ1-1|TRBV19|TRBD1|once
CASSLTGDNTEAFF
TGTGCCAGTAGTTTAACAGGGGATAACACTGAAGCTTTCTTT
>TRBJ1-6|TRBV2|TRBD1|NA
CASSRDRGRGNNSPLHF
TGTGCCAGCTCCCGGGACAGGGGGCGCGGGAACAATTCACCCCTCCACTTT
>TRBJ1-2|TRBV20-1|NA|NA
CSARDQEGYTF
TGCAGTGCTAGAGATCAGGAAGGCTACACCTTC